Presented here are 11 T cell receptor beta chains from one specimen sequenced in a study of blood T cell repertoires in COVID-19. Clones were sequenced by immunoSEQ multiplex PCR, and TCRdb holds only the in-frame ones, with some missing. Here the sample spans more than 350,000 clones, nearly 90% being singletons. What was sequenced was PBMCs or T cells enriched from blood (not recorded which). The receptors come from a woman aged 18-30 years who had been exposed to COVID-19.

The CDR3 is CASSPQDRNEKLFF. Written as DNA, the CDR3 is TGTGCCAGCTCACCCCAGGACAGAAATGAAAAACTGTTTTTT. The chain carries TRBV18 and TRBJ1-4; possible D gene TRBD1, 6 bases. There are 14 residues in the CDR3. The germline V gene has CDR1 KGHSH and CDR2 LQKENI. Trimming removed 3 bases at V and 5 bases at J, with 10 bases between.

The rearrangement uses TRBV7-2 and TRBJ2-5, with D possibly matching TRBD2 (5 bases). Trimming pared 6 bases from V and 5 bases from J, leaving 7 bases between. Germline V lookup: CDR1 SGHTA, CDR2 FQGNSA. The CDR3 runs to 11 residues. Written as DNA, the CDR3 is TGTGCCAGCAGAACGGGGGAGACCCAGTACTTC. Translating it yields CASRTGETQYF.

V and J are TRBV19 and TRBJ2-7; TRBD2 matches at 8 bases. The trim removed 7 bases at V and 2 bases at J, leaving 7 bases unmatched. Germline lookup yields CDR1 LNHDA and CDR2 SQIVND (reference sequence). This CDR3 has 14 amino acids. The CDR3 sequence is CASKAGGAAYEQYF. The CDR3 coding sequence is TGTGCCAGTAAGGCGGGGGGCGCCGCCTACGAGCAGTACTTC.

On this clone: Given a much more abundant clone one base away, this may be a read error. The chain has TRBV13 and TRBJ2-2; D not certain. Trimming left V 6 bases short and J 2 bases short, with 4 bases between. The CDR3 runs to 12 residues. Germline assignment: CDR1 PRHDT and CDR2 FYEKMQ (reference sequence). CDR3 loop: CASRHNTGELFF. The CDR3 DNA sequence: TGTGCCAGCAGACATAACACCGGGGAGCTGTTTTTT. The variable domain in full, completed from reference TRBV13 and TRBJ2-2, reads AAGVIQSPRHLIKEKRETATLKCYPIPRHDTVYWYQQGPGQDPQFLISFYEKMQSDKGSIPDRFSAQQFSDYHSELNMSSLELGDSALYFCASRHNTGELFFGEGSRLTVL.

The chain has TRBV7-9 and TRBJ1-2; D gene ambiguous. The length of the CDR3 is 18 residues. Germline V lookup: CDR1 SEHNR, CDR2 FQNEAQ (reference sequence). V lost 2 bases and J 0 bases, leaving 19 bases between the germline ends. CDR3: CASSLRPSPQLANYGYTF. Here the CDR3 DNA reads TGTGCCAGCAGCTTACGCCCCTCCCCGCAGCTAGCTAACTATGGCTACACCTTC.

The V and J genes are TRBV7-9 and TRBJ1-4; D is unresolved. V was clipped by 2 bases and J by 5 bases, with 9 bases between them. This CDR3 comprises 14 residues. Germline CDR1 is SEHNR and CDR2 is FQNEAQ (reference sequence). The CDR3 sequence is CASSLKIENEKLFF. In DNA form, the CDR3 reads TGTGCCAGCAGCTTAAAGATAGAGAATGAAAAACTGTTTTTT.

The chain joins TRBV7-2 to TRBJ1-2; 8 positions match TRBD1. V lost 3 bases to trimming and J lost 7 bases; unmatched junction nucleotides: 1. The CDR3 covers 12 residues. Germline-derived CDR1 and CDR2 are SGHTA and FQGNSA. The CDR3 protein is CASSFDRGGYTF. CDR3 sequence (DNA): TGTGCCAGCAGCTTCGACAGGGGTGGCTACACCTTC.

The chain has TRBV4-1 and TRBJ2-3, with D hard to call. The V gene lost 7 bases and the J gene lost 1 base, with 9 bases spanning the gap. This CDR3 has 13 amino acids. Germline V gene lookup returns CDR1 MGHRA and CDR2 YSYEKL. CDR3 DNA: TGCGCCAGCATGGCCGCCGGCACAGATACGCAGTATTTT. Its translation: CASMAAGTDTQYF.

This clone was recorded a few times. This chain joins TRBV27 and TRBJ1-5; possible D gene TRBD1, 6 bases. V shed 4 bases and J shed 3 bases, with 13 bases lying between them. The CDR3 spans 15 residues. CDR1 is MNHEY and CDR2 is SMNVEV in the germline V gene (reference sequence). In nucleotides, the CDR3 is TGTGCCAGCAGTTCCTCCCAGGGGAACAATCAGCCCCAGCATTTT. It specifies CASSSSQGNNQPQHF.

The chain links TRBV19 to TRBJ2-2; TRBD1 matches at 9 bases. The J segment lost 5 bases and the V segment lost 6 bases, leaving 7 bases of the junction unmatched. CDR1 and CDR2 from the germline V gene are LNHDA and SQIVND (reference sequence). CDR3 length: 15 amino acids. DNA for the CDR3: TGTGCCAGTAGCATGCTACAGGGGGCAACCGGGGAGCTGTTTTTT. It specifies CASSMLQGATGELFF.

This chain uses TRBV7-8 with TRBJ2-7, with TRBD2 matching 8 bases. The trim removed 6 bases at V and 3 bases at J, leaving 13 bases unmatched. The germline V gene encodes CDR1 SGHVS and CDR2 FQNEAQ. This CDR3 has 16 residues. CDR3 nucleotide sequence: TGTGCCAGCAGGTCCGACAGATCGGGACTAGACTACGAGCAGTACTTC. Protein: CASRSDRSGLDYEQYF.